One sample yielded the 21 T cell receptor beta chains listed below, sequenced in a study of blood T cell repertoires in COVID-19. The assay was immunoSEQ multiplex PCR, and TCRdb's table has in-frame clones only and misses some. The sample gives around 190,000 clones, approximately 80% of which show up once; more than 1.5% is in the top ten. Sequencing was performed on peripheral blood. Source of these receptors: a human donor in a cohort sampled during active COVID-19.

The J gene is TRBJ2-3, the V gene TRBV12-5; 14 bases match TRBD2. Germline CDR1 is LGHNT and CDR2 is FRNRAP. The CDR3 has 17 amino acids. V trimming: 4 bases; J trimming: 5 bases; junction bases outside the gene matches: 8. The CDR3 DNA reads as TGTGCTAGTGGTTCCTCCGGGACTAGCGGGAGAAGAGATACGCAGTATTTT. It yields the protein CASGSSGTSGRRDTQYF.

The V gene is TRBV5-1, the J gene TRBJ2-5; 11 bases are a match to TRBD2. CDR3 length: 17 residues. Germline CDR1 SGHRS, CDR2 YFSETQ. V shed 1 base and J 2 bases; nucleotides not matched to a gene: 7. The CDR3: CASSLNTLAGGQETQYF. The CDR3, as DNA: TGCGCCAGCAGCTTGAATACCCTAGCGGGGGGTCAAGAGACCCAGTACTTC. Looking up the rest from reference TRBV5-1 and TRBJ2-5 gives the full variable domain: KAGVTQTPRYLIKTRGQQVTLSCSPISGHRSVSWYQQTPGQGLQFLFEYFSETQRNKGNFPGRFSGRQFSNSRSEMNVSTLELGDSALYLCASSLNTLAGGQETQYFGPGTRLLVL.

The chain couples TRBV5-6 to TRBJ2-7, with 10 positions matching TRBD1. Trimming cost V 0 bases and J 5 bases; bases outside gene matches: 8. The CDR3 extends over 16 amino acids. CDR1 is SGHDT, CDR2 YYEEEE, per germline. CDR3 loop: CASSLELRDRGNEQYF. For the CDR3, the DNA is TGTGCCAGCAGCTTGGAGTTAAGGGACAGGGGCAACGAGCAGTACTTC.

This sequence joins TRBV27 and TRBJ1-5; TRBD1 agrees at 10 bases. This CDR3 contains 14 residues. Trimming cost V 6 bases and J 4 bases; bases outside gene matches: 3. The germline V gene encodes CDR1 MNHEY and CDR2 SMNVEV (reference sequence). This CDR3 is CASSPGQGNQPQHF. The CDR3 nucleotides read TGTGCCAGCAGCCCGGGACAGGGGAATCAGCCCCAGCATTTT.

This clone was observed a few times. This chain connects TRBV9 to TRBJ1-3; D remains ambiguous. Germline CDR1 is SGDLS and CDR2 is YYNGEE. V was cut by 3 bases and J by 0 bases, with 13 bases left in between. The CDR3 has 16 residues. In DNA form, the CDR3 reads TGTGCCAGCAGCGGCGCCCTCGCCCGCTCTGGAAACACCATATATTTT. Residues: CASSGALARSGNTIYF.

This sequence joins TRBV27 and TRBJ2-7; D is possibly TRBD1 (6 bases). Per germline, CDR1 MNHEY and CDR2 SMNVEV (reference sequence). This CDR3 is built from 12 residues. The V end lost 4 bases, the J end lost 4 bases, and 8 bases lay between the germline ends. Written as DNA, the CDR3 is TGTGCCAGCAGTTCTCAGGGGTACGAGCAGTACTTC. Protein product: CASSSQGYEQYF.

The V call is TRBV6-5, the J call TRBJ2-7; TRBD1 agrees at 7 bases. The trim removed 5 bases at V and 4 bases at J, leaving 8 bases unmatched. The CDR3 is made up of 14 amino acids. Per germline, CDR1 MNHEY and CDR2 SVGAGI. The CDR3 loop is CASSPDRAVYEQYF. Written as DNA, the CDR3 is TGTGCCAGCAGTCCCGACAGGGCGGTATACGAGCAGTACTTC.

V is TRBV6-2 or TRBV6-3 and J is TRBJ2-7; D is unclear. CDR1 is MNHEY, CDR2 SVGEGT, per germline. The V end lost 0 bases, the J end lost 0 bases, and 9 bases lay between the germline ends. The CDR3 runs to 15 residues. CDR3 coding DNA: TGTGCCAGCAGTTACTCGTACAGCAACTCCTACGAGCAGTACTTC. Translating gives CASSYSYSNSYEQYF.

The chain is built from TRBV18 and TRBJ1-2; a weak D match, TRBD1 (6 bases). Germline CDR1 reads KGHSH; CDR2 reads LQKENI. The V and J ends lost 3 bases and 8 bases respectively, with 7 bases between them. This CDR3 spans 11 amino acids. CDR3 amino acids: CASSPDRGYTF. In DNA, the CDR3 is TGTGCCAGCTCACCCGACAGGGGCTACACCTTC.

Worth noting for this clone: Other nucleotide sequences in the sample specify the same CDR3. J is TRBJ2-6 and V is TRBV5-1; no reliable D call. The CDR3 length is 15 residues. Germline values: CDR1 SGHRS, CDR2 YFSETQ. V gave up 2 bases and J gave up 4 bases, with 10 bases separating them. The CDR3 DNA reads TGCGCCAGCAGCTTAGACTTGTCCGGGGCCAACGTCCTGACTTTC. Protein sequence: CASSLDLSGANVLTF.

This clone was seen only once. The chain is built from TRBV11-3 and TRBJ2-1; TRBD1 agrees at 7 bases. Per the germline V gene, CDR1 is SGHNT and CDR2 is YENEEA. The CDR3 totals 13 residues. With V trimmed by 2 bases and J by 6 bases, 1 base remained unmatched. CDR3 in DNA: TGTGCCAGCAGCTTATACAGGGGCAATGAGCAGTTCTTC. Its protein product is CASSLYRGNEQFF.

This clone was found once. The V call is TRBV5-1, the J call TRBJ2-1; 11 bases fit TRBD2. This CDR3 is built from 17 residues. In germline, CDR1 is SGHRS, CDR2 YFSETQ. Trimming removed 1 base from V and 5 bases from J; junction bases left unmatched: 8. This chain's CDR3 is CASSLSPGLAVNNEQFF. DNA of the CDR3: TGCGCCAGCAGCTTGTCCCCGGGACTAGCGGTTAACAATGAGCAGTTCTTC. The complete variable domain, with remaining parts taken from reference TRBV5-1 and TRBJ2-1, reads KAGVTQTPRYLIKTRGQQVTLSCSPISGHRSVSWYQQTPGQGLQFLFEYFSETQRNKGNFPGRFSGRQFSNSRSEMNVSTLELGDSALYLCASSLSPGLAVNNEQFFGPGTRLTVL.

DNA of the CDR3: TGTGCCAGCTCACCTCAAAGCGGGAGGCTCTCCTACGAGCAGTACTTC. It yields the protein CASSPQSGRLSYEQYF. The rearrangement uses TRBV18 and TRBJ2-7, with 9 positions matching TRBD2. V shed 3 bases, J shed 0 bases, and the junction held 6 bases outside the gene matches. The germline V gene has CDR1 KGHSH and CDR2 LQKENI. The CDR3 is 16 amino acids.

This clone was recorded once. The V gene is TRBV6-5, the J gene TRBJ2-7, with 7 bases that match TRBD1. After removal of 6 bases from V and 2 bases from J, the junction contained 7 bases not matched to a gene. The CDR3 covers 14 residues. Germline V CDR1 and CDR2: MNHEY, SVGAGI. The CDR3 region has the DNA TGTGCCAGCAGCTTCTCGGACAGGACCTACGAGCAGTACTTC. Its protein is CASSFSDRTYEQYF.

The CDR3 sequence is CASSYSAADGAPLHF. The CDR3 DNA is TGTGCCAGCAGTTACTCTGCGGCCGACGGGGCACCCCTCCACTTT. The gene calls are TRBV6-6 and TRBJ1-6, with D unresolved. The V and J ends lost 0 bases and 11 bases respectively, with 14 bases between them. The germline CDR1 and CDR2 sequences are MNHNY and SVGAGI (reference sequence). The CDR3 is 15 residues long.

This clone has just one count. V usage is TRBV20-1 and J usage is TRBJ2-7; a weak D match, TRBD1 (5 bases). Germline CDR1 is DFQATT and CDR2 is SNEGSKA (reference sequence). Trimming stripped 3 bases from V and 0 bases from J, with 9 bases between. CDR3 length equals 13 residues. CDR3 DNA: TGCAGTGCTAGTCAGGGCAGCTCCTACGAGCAGTACTTC. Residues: CSASQGSSYEQYF.

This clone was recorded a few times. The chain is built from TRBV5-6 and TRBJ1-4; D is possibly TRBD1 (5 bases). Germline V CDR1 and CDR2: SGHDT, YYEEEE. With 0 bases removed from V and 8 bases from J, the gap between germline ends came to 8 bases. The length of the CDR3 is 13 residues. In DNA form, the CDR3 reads TGTGCCAGCAGCTTGGGGCGGGACGAAAAACTGTTTTTT. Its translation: CASSLGRDEKLFF.

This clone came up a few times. CDR3 sequence (DNA): TGTGCCAGCAGTGAGGCCAGCGGGGGGATCGATACGCAGTATTTT. It codes for CASSEASGGIDTQYF. The J gene is TRBJ2-3, the V gene TRBV6-4; 9 nucleotides align to TRBD2. The germline V gene encodes CDR1 MRHNA and CDR2 SNTAGT. The J segment lost 6 bases and the V segment lost 3 bases, leaving 7 bases of the junction unmatched. This CDR3 contains 15 residues.

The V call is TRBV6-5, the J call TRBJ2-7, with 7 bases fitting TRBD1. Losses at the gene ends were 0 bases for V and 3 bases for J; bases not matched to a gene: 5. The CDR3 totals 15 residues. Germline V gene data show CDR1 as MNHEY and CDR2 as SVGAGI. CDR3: CASSYSAGGGYEQYF. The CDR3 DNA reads TGTGCCAGCAGTTACTCCGCAGGGGGTGGCTACGAGCAGTACTTC.

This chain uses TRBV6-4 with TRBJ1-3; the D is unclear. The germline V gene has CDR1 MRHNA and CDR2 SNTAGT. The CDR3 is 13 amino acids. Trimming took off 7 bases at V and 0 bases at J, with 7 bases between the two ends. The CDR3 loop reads CASNTYSGNTIYF. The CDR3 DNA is TGTGCCAGCAATACCTACTCTGGAAACACCATATATTTT.

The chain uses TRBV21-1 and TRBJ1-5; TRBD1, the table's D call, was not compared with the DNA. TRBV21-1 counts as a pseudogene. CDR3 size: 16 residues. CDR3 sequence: CASSKVLDSQNQPQHF. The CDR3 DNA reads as TGTGCCAGCAGCAAGGTCCTAGACAGCCAAAATCAGCCCCAGCATTTT.